Shown below are 14 T cell receptor beta chains from a single sample sequenced in a study of blood T cell repertoires in COVID-19. The data were produced by immunoSEQ multiplex PCR, yet TCRdb's version contains in-frame clones alone and is incomplete. The repertoire holds over 60,000 clones, approximately 85% seen once, with roughly 32% in the top ten. Sequencing was performed on peripheral blood. Receptors originate from a woman of 80 years or more with active or convalescent COVID-19.

The V and J genes are TRBV7-6 and TRBJ2-1, with TRBD2 identical over 10 bases. From germline, CDR1 is SGHVS and CDR2 FNYEAQ. This CDR3 has 16 amino acids. The junction had 11 bases not matched to a gene; V was cut back by 5 bases and J by 7 bases. As DNA, the CDR3 is TGTGCCAGCAGCCCCCGGAAAGCGGGGGGGCATAATGAGCAGTTCTTC. Translation gives CASSPRKAGGHNEQFF.

The rearrangement uses TRBV7-7 and TRBJ1-2; tentatively, D is TRBD1 (6 bases). The ends were cut back, 8 bases at V and 5 bases at J, with 30 bases in the middle. This CDR3 comprises 18 residues. Germline loops: CDR1 SSHAT, CDR2 FNYEAQ (reference sequence). CDR3 nucleotides: TGTGCCAGCGAACCACTAGTCCGGCGACAGGACCAAACTTATGGCTACACCTTC. It yields the protein CASEPLVRRQDQTYGYTF.

The gene calls are TRBV19 and TRBJ1-2, with 10 bases matching TRBD1. Trimming at V came to 2 bases and at J to 6 bases, leaving 9 bases not matched to a gene. The CDR3 is 16 amino acids. Germline V gives CDR1 LNHDA, CDR2 SQIVND (reference sequence). The CDR3: CASSITLGQGMNGYTF. The CDR3 DNA reads as TGTGCCAGTAGTATAACCCTGGGACAGGGGATGAATGGCTACACCTTC.

The V gene is TRBV18, the J gene TRBJ2-2; the D gene is possibly TRBD2 (5 bases). V was cut by 2 bases and J by 7 bases, with 11 bases left in between. The CDR3 covers 14 residues. CDR1 and CDR2 (germline): KGHSH, LQKENI. CDR3 residues: CASSPRQAGGELFF. The CDR3 nucleotides are TGTGCCAGCTCACCAAGGCAGGCGGGCGGGGAGCTGTTTTTT.

The gene calls are TRBV19 and TRBJ1-2; D might be TRBD1 (5 bases). The germline V gene has CDR1 LNHDA and CDR2 SQIVND (reference sequence). Trimming shortened V by 5 bases and J by 5 bases, and 24 bases separated the two germline ends. The CDR3 loop spans 17 amino acids. CDR3 in DNA: TGTGCCAGTAGTCTAGCCCAGGGTCCAACCGACTCTTATGGCTACACCTTC. It specifies CASSLAQGPTDSYGYTF. The variable domain in full, completed from reference TRBV19 and TRBJ1-2, reads DGGITQSPKYLFRKEGQNVTLSCEQNLNHDAMYWYRQDPGQGLRLIYYSQIVNDFQKGDIAEGYSVSREKKESFPLTVTSAQKNPTAFYLCASSLAQGPTDSYGYTFGSGTRLTVV.

The chain is built from TRBV2 and TRBJ2-7, with a possible D match to TRBD2 (6 bases). The germline gives CDR1 SNHLY, CDR2 FYNNEI. Trimming pared 2 bases from V and 7 bases from J, leaving 18 bases between. This CDR3 is 15 amino acids long. The CDR3 reads CASSEFMRRGREQYF. CDR3 DNA: TGTGCCAGCAGTGAATTTATGCGGAGGGGTCGAGAGCAGTACTTC.

Only a few counts were recorded for this clone. This sequence joins TRBV7-9 and TRBJ2-7; 7 bases agree with TRBD1. Trimming took 7 bases from V and 7 from J; bases not matched to a gene: 31. The CDR3 spans 20 residues. Germline-derived CDR1 and CDR2 are SEHNR and FQNEAQ (reference sequence). Here the CDR3 DNA reads TGTGCCAGCACCCCCTTCCCTTTTGGTGACAGGGAAGGGCCCCTAAGGGAGCAGTACTTC. It yields the protein CASTPFPFGDREGPLREQYF.

The chain carries TRBV28 and TRBJ2-1, with D unclear. CDR3 length: 14 residues. Germline V lookup: CDR1 MDHEN, CDR2 SYDVKM. Deletions cut 5 bases from V and 4 bases from J, with 12 bases between. The CDR3 sequence: CASSGPPGYNEQFF. DNA for the CDR3: TGTGCCAGCAGTGGCCCCCCAGGTTACAATGAGCAGTTCTTC.

Note on this clone: This may stem from a read error, because a much larger clone lies one nucleotide away. This rearrangement joins TRBV6-5 to TRBJ2-5; D might be TRBD2 (6 bases). The V gene lost 6 bases and the J gene lost 5 bases, with 7 bases spanning the gap. Looked up from germline, CDR1 is MNHEY and CDR2 is SVGAGI. The CDR3 length is 11 residues. Here the CDR3 reads CASSRGETQYF. CDR3 in DNA: TGTGCCAGCAGCCGGGGGGAGACCCAGTACTTC.

V usage is TRBV28 and J usage is TRBJ1-3; 7 positions agree with TRBD1. V lost 3 bases, J lost 0 bases, and 8 bases stayed unmatched. The CDR3 sequence is 17 residues long. Germline CDR1 and CDR2: MDHEN and SYDVKM. The DNA of the CDR3 is TGTGCCAGCAGTTTGACCCCTCCAGGGGGCTCTGGAAACACCATATATTTT. Protein sequence: CASSLTPPGGSGNTIYF. Based on the CDR3 plus reference TRBV28 and TRBJ1-3, the full variable domain is DVKVTQSSRYLVKRTGEKVFLECVQDMDHENMFWYRQDPGLGLRLIYFSYDVKMKEKGDIPEGYSVSREKKERFSLILESASTNQTSMYLCASSLTPPGGSGNTIYFGEGSWLTVV.

This CDR3 is CSVAARTMYEQFF. The CDR3 nucleotides read TGCAGCGTTGCGGCCCGGACTATGTATGAGCAGTTCTTC. V and J are TRBV29-1 and TRBJ2-1; TRBD2 is a possible D gene (6 bases). The CDR3 loop spans 13 amino acids. V gave up 4 bases and J gave up 8 bases, with 15 bases separating them. Germline CDR1 is SQVTM and CDR2 is ANQGSEA.

A few counts support this clone. The CDR3 region has the DNA TGTGCCAGCAGCCCAGAGGACTCTCCCTTCTTC. Residues: CASSPEDSPFF. The chain couples TRBV7-9 to TRBJ2-1; D may be TRBD2 (5 bases). From germline, CDR1 is SEHNR and CDR2 FQNEAQ (reference sequence). There are 11 residues in the CDR3. V gave up 5 bases and J gave up 16 bases, with 15 bases separating them.

This chain joins TRBV6-6 and TRBJ1-2; a weak D match, TRBD1 (6 bases). The CDR3 extends over 15 amino acids. The germline gives CDR1 MNHNY, CDR2 SVGAGI (reference sequence). The V end lost 0 bases, the J end lost 7 bases, and 15 bases lay between the germline ends. The CDR3 nucleotides read TGTGCCAGCAGTTACTCGGGGGCACCGGGCCTTGGCTACACCTTC. It encodes CASSYSGAPGLGYTF.

The chain uses TRBV7-2 and TRBJ1-5, with D possibly TRBD1 on 6 matching bases. The germline V gene encodes CDR1 SGHTA and CDR2 FQGNSA. Trimming left V 0 bases short and J 6 bases short, with 9 bases between. The CDR3 is 14 residues long. CDR3 coding DNA: TGTGCCAGCAGCTTAGCCCTACAGGGTCAGCCCCAGCATTTT. Protein product: CASSLALQGQPQHF.